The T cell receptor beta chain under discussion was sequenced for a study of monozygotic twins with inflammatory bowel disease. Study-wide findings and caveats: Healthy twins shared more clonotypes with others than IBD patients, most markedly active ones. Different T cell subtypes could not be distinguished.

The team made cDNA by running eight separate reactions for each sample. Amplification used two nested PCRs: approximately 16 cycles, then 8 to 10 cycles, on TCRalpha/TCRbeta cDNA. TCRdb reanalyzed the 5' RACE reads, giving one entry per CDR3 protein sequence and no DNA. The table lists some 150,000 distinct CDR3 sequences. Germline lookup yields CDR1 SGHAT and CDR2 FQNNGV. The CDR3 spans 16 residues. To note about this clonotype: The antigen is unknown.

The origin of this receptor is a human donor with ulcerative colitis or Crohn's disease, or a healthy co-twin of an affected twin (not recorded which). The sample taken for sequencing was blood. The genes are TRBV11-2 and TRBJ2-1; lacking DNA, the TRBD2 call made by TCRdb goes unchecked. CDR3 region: CASSYAGLAGANEQFF. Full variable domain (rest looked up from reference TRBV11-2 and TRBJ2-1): EAGVAQSPRYKIIEKRQSVAFWCNPISGHATLYWYQQILGQGPKLLIQFQNNGVVDDSQLPKDRFSAERLKGVDSTLKIQPAKLEDSAVYLCASSYAGLAGANEQFFGPGTRLTVL.